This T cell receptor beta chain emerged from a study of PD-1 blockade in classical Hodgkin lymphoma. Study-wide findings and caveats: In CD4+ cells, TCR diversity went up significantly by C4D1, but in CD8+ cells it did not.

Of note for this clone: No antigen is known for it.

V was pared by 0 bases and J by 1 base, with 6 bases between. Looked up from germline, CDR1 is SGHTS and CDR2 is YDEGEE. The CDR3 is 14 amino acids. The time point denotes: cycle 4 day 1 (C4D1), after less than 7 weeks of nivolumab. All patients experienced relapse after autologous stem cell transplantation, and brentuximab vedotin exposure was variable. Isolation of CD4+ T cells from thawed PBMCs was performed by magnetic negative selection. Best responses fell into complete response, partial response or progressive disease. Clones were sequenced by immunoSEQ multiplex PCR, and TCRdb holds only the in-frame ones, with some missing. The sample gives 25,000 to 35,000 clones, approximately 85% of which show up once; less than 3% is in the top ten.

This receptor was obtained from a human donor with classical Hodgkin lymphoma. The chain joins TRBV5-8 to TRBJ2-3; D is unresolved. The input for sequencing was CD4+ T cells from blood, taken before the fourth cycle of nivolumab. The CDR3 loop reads CASSLDGRTDTQYF. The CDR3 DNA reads TGTGCCAGCAGCTTGGACGGACGCACAGATACGCAGTATTTT.